This passage covers 22 T cell receptor beta chains from one sample sequenced in a study of T cells in localized non-small cell lung cancer. Clones were sequenced by immunoSEQ multiplex PCR, and TCRdb holds only the in-frame ones, with some missing. The sample lists around 29,000 clones, around 90% occurring once. Material: peripheral blood, obtained before any cancer treatment. The receptor source for this set is a female donor over 55 with stage III squamous cell lung carcinoma.

The chain couples TRBV19 to TRBJ2-1, with a possible D match to TRBD1 (8 bases). Per germline, CDR1 LNHDA and CDR2 SQIVND (reference sequence). V shed 6 bases and J shed 6 bases, with 21 bases lying between them. This CDR3 region has 16 residues. The CDR3 loop is CASRLLGQGGFNEQFF. DNA for the CDR3: TGTGCCAGTAGGCTCTTAGGACAGGGAGGGTTCAATGAGCAGTTCTTC.

V gene TRBV7-2 combines with J gene TRBJ1-1, with 7 bases lining up with TRBD1. V shed 1 base and J 0 bases; nucleotides not matched to a gene: 5. Germline CDR1 is SGHTA and CDR2 is FQGNSA. The CDR3 is 16 residues long. The CDR3 sequence is CASSLVGTALNTEAFF. The CDR3 nucleotides read TGTGCCAGCAGCTTAGTCGGGACAGCTCTGAACACTGAAGCTTTCTTT.

The rearrangement links TRBV5-1 to TRBJ1-3; no clear D. Germline V lookup: CDR1 SGHRS, CDR2 YFSETQ. CDR3 length equals 15 residues. With 1 base removed from V and 1 base from J, the gap between germline ends came to 9 bases. For the CDR3, the DNA is TGCGCCAGCAGCTTGATGCCAGCGTCTGGAAACACCATATATTTT. Amino acids: CASSLMPASGNTIYF.

The chain is built from TRBV4-1 and TRBJ2-5; 8 bases fit TRBD1. The CDR3 spans 14 residues. V gave up 4 bases and J gave up 2 bases; unmatched junction bases: 3. Germline lookup yields CDR1 MGHRA and CDR2 YSYEKL. Here the CDR3 reads CASSLWTGQETQYF. For the CDR3, the DNA is TGCGCCAGCAGCCTTTGGACAGGGCAAGAGACCCAGTACTTC.

The chain joins TRBV18 to TRBJ2-2, with D perhaps matching TRBD1 (6 bases). V was trimmed by 4 bases and J by 7 bases, leaving 25 bases between them. There are 18 residues in the CDR3. The germline V gene has CDR1 KGHSH and CDR2 LQKENI. CDR3 sequence reads: CASSRVPDRAQMGGELFF. CDR3 bases: TGTGCCAGCTCACGGGTCCCGGACAGAGCCCAAATGGGCGGGGAGCTGTTTTTT.

The chain has TRBV7-8 and TRBJ2-1, with 9 bases lining up with TRBD2. V lost 1 base, J lost 6 bases, and 7 bases stayed unmatched. Germline-derived CDR1 and CDR2 are SGHVS and FQNEAQ. The CDR3 is 16 amino acids. The CDR3, as DNA: TGTGCCAGCAGCTTAGGGGCTCGAGCGGGAGGCAATGAGCAGTTCTTC. Translation gives CASSLGARAGGNEQFF.

This clone has only one observation. The V call is TRBV10-3, the J call TRBJ2-1; 11 bases agree with TRBD2. After removal of 2 bases from V and 10 bases from J, the junction contained 7 bases not matched to a gene. The CDR3 has 15 amino acids. The V gene's germline CDR1 is ENHRY and CDR2 SYGVKD. This chain's CDR3 is CAISEGLAGGREQFF. CDR3 DNA: TGTGCCATCAGTGAGGGGCTAGCGGGAGGCCGGGAGCAGTTCTTC.

The chain uses TRBV5-1 and TRBJ2-7; D is undetermined. This CDR3 comprises 14 residues. The germline gives CDR1 SGHRS, CDR2 YFSETQ. Trimming cost V 7 bases and J 6 bases, with 20 bases left between them. This CDR3 reads CASGRLAFGGEQYF. The CDR3 DNA sequence: TGCGCCAGCGGACGCCTTGCATTCGGTGGCGAGCAGTACTTC.

J is TRBJ2-5 and V is TRBV15; D gene unclear. CDR1 is LNHNV, CDR2 YYDKDF, per germline (reference sequence). V lost 0 bases to trimming and J lost 5 bases, with 4 bases between them. This CDR3 is 12 amino acids long. The CDR3 nucleotides are TGTGCCACCAGCAGAGATCGGGAGACCCAGTACTTC. As protein: CATSRDRETQYF.

The chain employs TRBV6-1 and TRBJ2-4, with 10 bases identical to TRBD2. In germline, CDR1 is MNHNS, CDR2 SASEGT. The CDR3 runs to 17 residues. Trimming at V came to 2 bases and at J to 6 bases, leaving 10 bases not matched to a gene. The CDR3 protein is CASSEIKSSGRGNIQYF. CDR3 DNA sequence: TGTGCCAGCAGTGAAATAAAGTCTAGCGGGAGAGGAAACATTCAGTACTTC.

The chain has TRBV29-1 and TRBJ2-2, with D perhaps assigned TRBD1 or TRBD2 (6 bases each). In germline, CDR1 is SQVTM, CDR2 ANQGSEA. CDR3 length: 15 amino acids. Trimming cost V 5 bases and J 6 bases, with 19 bases left between them. Written as DNA, the CDR3 is TGCAGCGTTCGACCACTCAGGGGAGGCCCCGGGGAGCTGTTTTTT. It specifies CSVRPLRGGPGELFF.

The V call is TRBV7-9, the J call TRBJ2-3; TRBD2 matches at 7 bases. The CDR3 runs to 17 residues. V shed 4 bases, J shed 2 bases, and the junction held 12 bases outside the gene matches. Germline-derived CDR1 and CDR2 are SEHNR and FQNEAQ (reference sequence). CDR3 sequence: CASSSPGLGPNTDTQYF. The DNA of the CDR3 is TGTGCCAGCAGCTCGCCTGGACTAGGTCCTAACACAGATACGCAGTATTTT.

The chain recombines TRBV2 with TRBJ2-3; 7 bases agree with TRBD2. Germline trimming cut 8 bases from V and 3 bases from J; bases unmatched to any gene: 5. CDR1 SNHLY and CDR2 FYNNEI come from the germline V gene. The length of the CDR3 is 13 residues. The CDR3 protein is CASGGSETDTQYF. The CDR3 DNA sequence: TGTGCCAGCGGCGGGAGTGAAACAGATACGCAGTATTTT.

The V and J genes are TRBV29-1 and TRBJ2-7, with 10 bases aligning to TRBD1. The CDR3 has 13 amino acids. The germline CDR1 and CDR2 sequences are SQVTM and ANQGSEA. V was clipped by 3 bases and J by 2 bases; unmatched bases: 1. This chain's CDR3 is CSVETGGTYEQYF. For the CDR3, the DNA is TGCAGCGTTGAGACAGGGGGCACCTACGAGCAGTACTTC.

V is TRBV6-6 and J is TRBJ1-1; TRBD1 matches at 7 bases. V was clipped by 10 bases and J by 4 bases; unmatched bases: 12. Germline V gene data show CDR1 as MNHNY and CDR2 as SVGAGI (reference sequence). CDR3 size: 14 residues. The CDR3 sequence is CATLRGLSSTEAFF. CDR3 nucleotide sequence: TGTGCCACCCTAAGGGGGCTTTCGAGCACTGAAGCTTTCTTT.

This chain joins TRBV6-5 and TRBJ1-1; tentative D call: TRBD1 (6 bases). V lost 0 bases to trimming and J lost 3 bases, with 11 bases between them. CDR3 length: 15 residues. Germline loops: CDR1 MNHEY, CDR2 SVGAGI. Here the CDR3 DNA reads TGTGCCAGCAGTTACTCACCAGGGGATGACACTGAAGCTTTCTTT. Its protein product is CASSYSPGDDTEAFF.

The rearrangement links TRBV28 to TRBJ1-2; D not certain. V lost 10 bases, J lost 8 bases, and 17 bases lay in between. Germline loops: CDR1 MDHEN, CDR2 SYDVKM. This CDR3 is built from 12 residues. The CDR3 DNA sequence: TGTGCCACCTCCGGCCAGGAGAAGGGCTACACCTTC. Its protein is CATSGQEKGYTF.

The chain employs TRBV6-1 and TRBJ1-2, with D possibly TRBD1 on 6 matching bases. The V end lost 4 bases, the J end lost 2 bases, and 14 bases lay between the germline ends. Germline V lookup: CDR1 MNHNS, CDR2 SASEGT. The CDR3 runs to 15 residues. DNA of the CDR3: TGTGCCAGCAGTGTCGGGGAGGGGGTGAACTATGGCTACACCTTC. Its protein is CASSVGEGVNYGYTF.

This chain joins TRBV18 and TRBJ2-7; D gene uncertain. The CDR3 consists of 13 residues. V was shortened by 0 bases and J by 0 bases, with 3 bases between the two germline ends. Germline V gene lookup returns CDR1 KGHSH and CDR2 LQKENI. CDR3 bases: TGTGCCAGCTCACCACCCCGCTCCTACGAGCAGTACTTC. Its protein is CASSPPRSYEQYF.

The CDR3 DNA follows: TGTGCCAGCAGCCGAGGGGAGACCCAGTACTTC. It translates to CASSRGETQYF. This chain links TRBV6-5 with TRBJ2-5; a weak D match, TRBD2 (5 bases). Germline CDR1 is MNHEY and CDR2 is SVGAGI. The CDR3 sequence is 11 residues long. The V end was cut by 6 bases, the J end by 5 bases, with 7 bases between.

The chain's CDR3 is CASSFSPGLAANEQFF. CDR3 coding DNA: TGTGCCAGCAGCTTTAGTCCGGGACTAGCGGCCAATGAGCAGTTCTTC. V gene TRBV11-2 combines with J gene TRBJ2-1, with TRBD2 matching 11 bases. The germline V gene encodes CDR1 SGHAT and CDR2 FQNNGV. This CDR3 is 16 amino acids long. V lost 3 bases and J lost 6; bases outside the gene matches: 7.

The chain links TRBV28 to TRBJ1-1; 8 bases map to TRBD1. Losses at the gene ends were 2 bases for V and 1 base for J; bases not matched to a gene: 3. Germline V gene data show CDR1 as MDHEN and CDR2 as SYDVKM. This CDR3 is 15 amino acids long. The CDR3 reads CASSLQGTGNTEAFF. CDR3 DNA: TGTGCCAGCAGTTTACAGGGGACAGGGAACACTGAAGCTTTCTTT.